The text below deals with one TCR beta chain. Time point here: new active TB diagnosis, blood taken before or within 7 days of starting treatment. The CDR3 totals 13 residues. Trimming at V came to 5 bases and at J to 3 bases, leaving 3 bases not matched to a gene. Per the germline V gene, CDR1 is SGHTA and CDR2 is FQGNSA. Clones were read by immunoSEQ multiplex PCR, and TCRdb kept only the in-frame ones, dropping some. Here the sample spans tens of thousands of clones, approximately 85% being singletons. The sample originates from a study of T cells in tuberculosis. The genes are TRBV7-2 and TRBJ2-7; TRBD1 aligns across 8 bases. The clonotype was recovered from an adult with tuberculosis. The sample in question was PBMCs, obtained at tuberculosis diagnosis. The CDR3 spells CASSHTGGYEQYF. The CDR3 DNA reads as TGTGCCAGCAGCCACACAGGGGGCTACGAGCAGTACTTC.